This TCR beta chain derives from a study of post-analysis software for immune sequencing data. Study details: The disease courses covered relapsing-remitting, secondary progressive and progressive-relapsing multiple sclerosis. Whole-study findings and limits: In patients, about 5 TRBV segments were more frequent than in controls, with TRBV5-6, TRBV5-1 and TRBV20-1 among them. Analysis by F measure revealed that same-batch samples clustered strongly together.

CDR3 length: 13 amino acids. Germline values: CDR1 MNHNS, CDR2 SASEGT. Remarks on this clonotype: The antigen is not known. The junction and the germline gene differ at one end; a read error may be behind it.

Unique molecular identifiers featured in each of the TCR beta cDNA libraries. MiXCR, run by TCRdb on the PCR reads, gives a single entry per CDR3 protein. The sample has around 700,000 distinct CDR3 sequences; approximately 60% are singletons. The V gene is TRBV6-1, the J gene TRBJ2-3; D unresolved. Sequences were obtained from blood. This TCR was sampled from a girl aged 2 to 9 with multiple sclerosis. CDR3 in amino acids: CTSSGRVPDTQYF. In DNA, the CDR3 is TGTACCAGCAGTGGGCGCGTCCCAGATACGCAGTATTTT.